These T cell receptor beta chains were read from a single sample in a study of STAT5B mutations in CD4+ large granular lymphocyte leukemia. The repertoire was sequenced with immunoSEQ multiplex PCR; TCRdb's copy has only in-frame clones and lacks some. Of roughly 30,000 clones listed, roughly 87% are singletons. Material: CD4+ T cells from blood buffy coats. The receptor source for this set is a human donor in good health. The CDR3 runs from the conserved cysteine through the conserved F or W. D genes are given only for firm matches. Only some rows state a clone size, as once, few, many or a class for expanded clones.

D	J	V	size	DNA	CDR3
-	TRBJ2-1	TRBV9	-	TGTGCCAGCAGCGTATCCGGGAGTAATGATGAGCAGTTCTTC	CASSVSGSNDEQFF
-	TRBJ2-1	TRBV7-6	-	TGTGCCAGCAGCTTAGCGGAGGCGTCTGAGCAGTTCTTC	CASSLAEASEQFF
TRBD1	TRBJ2-7	TRBV6-1	-	TGTGCCAGCAGGACAGGGGGCTTCGAGCAGTACTTC	CASRTGGFEQYF
TRBD1	TRBJ2-7	TRBV5-5	-	TGTGCCAGCAGCTTGGGGGACCCGAGACAGGGGGCCCGGGCCTCCTACGAGCAGTACTTC	CASSLGDPRQGARASYEQYF
-	TRBJ2-1	TRBV7-3	-	TGTGCCAGCAGCCCCATGAAGGGAAATGAGCAGTTCTTC	CASSPMKGNEQFF
-	TRBJ1-2	TRBV2	-	TGTGCCAGCCAATCGATTAACTATGGCTACACCTTC	CASQSINYGYTF
TRBD2	TRBJ2-5	TRBV4-2	-	TGTGCCAGCAGCCAAGAATTAGTTAGCGGGCAAGAGACCCAGTACTTC	CASSQELVSGQETQYF
TRBD1	TRBJ2-2	TRBV7-9	-	TGTGCCAGCAGCGCCCCTCGATGGAAAACAGGGGGCTATACCGGGGAGCTGTTTTTT	CASSAPRWKTGGYTGELFF
-	TRBJ1-2	TRBV5-1	-	TGCGCCAGCAGCTTGGAGCCAGGGTCAAACTATGGCTACACCTTC	CASSLEPGSNYGYTF
TRBD2	TRBJ2-7	TRBV7-2	-	TGTGCCAGCAGCTCGACTAGCGGAGAGCAGTACTTC	CASSSTSGEQYF
TRBD1	TRBJ1-2	TRBV28	-	TGTGCCAGCAGGCCCCAGGGGGCTAACTATGGCTACACCTTC	CASRPQGANYGYTF
TRBD2	TRBJ2-2	TRBV5-4	-	TGTGCCAGCAGCTTACCCCTCGGACGGGAGGAGATCACCGGGGAGCTGTTTTTT	CASSLPLGREEITGELFF
TRBD2	TRBJ2-1	TRBV28	-	TGTGCCAGCAGTCCCCACCAGCGGGGTAGCGGTTACAATGAGCAGTTCTTC	CASSPHQRGSGYNEQFF
TRBD2	TRBJ2-1	TRBV5-6	-	TGTGCCAGCAGCCCCCGGGTACTAGCGGGAGGATCAGATGAGCAGTTCTTC	CASSPRVLAGGSDEQFF
-	TRBJ2-3	TRBV5-6	-	TGTGCCAGCAGCGCGACCGGTCAGGGAAGCACAGATACGCAGTATTTT	CASSATGQGSTDTQYF
TRBD2	TRBJ2-7	TRBV5-6	-	TGTGCCAGCAGCTGGAGCGGGAGGGCGCAGGGGGAGCAGTACTTC	CASSWSGRAQGEQYF
-	TRBJ2-1	TRBV9	-	TGTGCCAGCAGCGTAGAGGGGACGGTATACAATGAGCAGTTCTTC	CASSVEGTVYNEQFF
-	TRBJ1-1	TRBV11-2	-	TGTGCCGTCACCCGACACCCACAAGCAGGCACTGAAGCTTTCTTT	CAVTRHPQAGTEAFF
-	TRBJ2-3	TRBV5-6	-	TGTGCCAGCTCCCTTAGAGGTTTGAGGGTGGGGGATACGCAGTATTTT	CASSLRGLRVGDTQYF
-	TRBJ2-7	TRBV4-3	-	TGCGCCAGCAGCCAAGATGGAAGAGGCGAGCAGTACTTC	CASSQDGRGEQYF
-	TRBJ2-5	TRBV7-2	-	TGTGCCAGCAGCTTAGAGCACAGGGCTAAGACCCAGTACTTC	CASSLEHRAKTQYF
-	TRBJ2-7	TRBV2	once	TGTGCCAGCAGCCCTCAGGGGCGATCCTACGAGCAGTACTTC	CASSPQGRSYEQYF
TRBD2	TRBJ2-1	TRBV10-3	-	TGTGCCATCAACCCCGGGACTAGCTTGGGTGAGCAGTTCTTC	CAINPGTSLGEQFF
-	TRBJ1-1	TRBV29-1	-	TGCAGCGTGGGTCATGGGGGAACTGAAGCTTTCTTT	CSVGHGGTEAFF
-	TRBJ1-3	TRBV5-1	-	TGCGCCAGCAGCTTACAGAGCTCTGGAAACACCATATATTTT	CASSLQSSGNTIYF
-	TRBJ2-7	TRBV5-4	-	TGTGCCAGCAGCTGGAGGGGACGGACCTACGAGCAGTACTTC	CASSWRGRTYEQYF
TRBD1	TRBJ2-5	TRBV28	once	TGTGCCAGCAGTTTGCCCGGACAGGGTTTGAGGGAGACCCAGTACTTC	CASSLPGQGLRETQYF
-	TRBJ1-2	TRBV6-1	-	TGTGCCAGCAGTGAGGGCAGGGCCTATGGCTACACCTTC	CASSEGRAYGYTF
TRBD2	TRBJ2-3	TRBV14	once	TGTGCCAGCAGCCAAGTAGAAGGACTAGCGGGAAATACGCAGTATTTT	CASSQVEGLAGNTQYF
-	TRBJ2-1	TRBV7-2	-	TGTGCCAGCAGCCTAACCTACAATGAGCAGTTCTTC	CASSLTYNEQFF
TRBD2	TRBJ2-5	TRBV7-9	-	TGTGCCAGCAGCGAGGGGACTAGCGGGGAGACCCAGTACTTC	CASSEGTSGETQYF
-	TRBJ1-5	TRBV28	once	TGTGCCAGCAGTCCTCTGGGCGGTAGCAATCAGCCCCAGCATTTT	CASSPLGGSNQPQHF
-	TRBJ2-1	TRBV6-5	-	TGTGCCAGCAGAGGACAAACCCATGAGCAGTTCTTC	CASRGQTHEQFF
TRBD2	TRBJ2-7	TRBV6-1	-	TGTGCCAGCAGTATGGGACTAGCTGGCGTCGAGCAGTACTTC	CASSMGLAGVEQYF
-	TRBJ1-1	TRBV29-1	-	TGCAGCACGCAAGGGCGCGGGGACAACATGAACACTGAAGCTTTCTTT	CSTQGRGDNMNTEAFF
TRBD2	TRBJ2-7	TRBV11-3	-	TGTGCCAGCAGCCAACTAGCGGGGAGCTCCTACGAGCAGTACTTC	CASSQLAGSSYEQYF
-	TRBJ1-2	TRBV11-2	-	TGTGCCAGCAGCTTAGGGACAGTTGGTGGCTACACCTTC	CASSLGTVGGYTF
-	TRBJ2-3	TRBV2	-	TGTGCCAGCAGTGATCAGAGCTCTAGCACAGATACGCAGTATTTT	CASSDQSSSTDTQYF
-	TRBJ1-1	TRBV25-1	-	TGTGCCAGCAGTGGCCTAGGCACTGAAGCTTTCTTT	CASSGLGTEAFF
TRBD2	TRBJ2-7	TRBV7-2	-	TGTGCCAGCAGCTACCGTGGACTAGCGGGAGCCCTGGCCTCCTACGAGCAGTACTTC	CASSYRGLAGALASYEQYF
TRBD1	TRBJ2-4	TRBV5-5	-	TGTGCCAGCAGCTTGGGGACAGGGTTTGACATTCAGTACTTC	CASSLGTGFDIQYF
-	TRBJ1-3	TRBV6-6	-	TGTGCCAGCAGTTACATGAGCTCTGGAAACACCATATATTTT	CASSYMSSGNTIYF
-	TRBJ1-5	TRBV28	-	TGTGCCAGCAGTTTAGCACAGCGCCATCAGCCCCAGCATTTT	CASSLAQRHQPQHF
-	TRBJ1-4	TRBV7-6	-	TGTGCCAGCAGCTTAATAGGGACTGGTGAAAAACTGTTTTTT	CASSLIGTGEKLFF
TRBD2	TRBJ2-5	TRBV9	-	TGTGCCAGCAGCGTCACAGCGGGAGGGCCGCAAGAGACCCAGTACTTC	CASSVTAGGPQETQYF
-	TRBJ2-4	TRBV5-4	-	TGTGCCAGCAGCGTCCCCAGTAAAAACATTCAGTACTTC	CASSVPSKNIQYF
TRBD2	TRBJ2-3	TRBV5-4	-	TGTGCCAGCAGCTTGGGTCTAGCGGGAGTCACAGATACGCAGTATTTT	CASSLGLAGVTDTQYF